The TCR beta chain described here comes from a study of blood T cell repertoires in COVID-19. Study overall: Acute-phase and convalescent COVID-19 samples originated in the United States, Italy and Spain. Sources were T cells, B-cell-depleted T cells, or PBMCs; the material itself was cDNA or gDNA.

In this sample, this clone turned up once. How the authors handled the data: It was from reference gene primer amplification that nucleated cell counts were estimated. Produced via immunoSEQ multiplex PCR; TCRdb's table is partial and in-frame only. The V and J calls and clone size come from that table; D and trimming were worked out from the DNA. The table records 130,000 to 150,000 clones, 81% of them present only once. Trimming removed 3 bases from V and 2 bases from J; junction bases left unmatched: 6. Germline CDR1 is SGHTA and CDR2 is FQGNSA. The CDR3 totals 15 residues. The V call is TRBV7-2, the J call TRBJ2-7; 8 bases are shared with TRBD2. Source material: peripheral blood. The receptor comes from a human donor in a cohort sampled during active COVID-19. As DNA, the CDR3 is TGTGCCAGCAGCTTTAGCGCGGGAGGACCCTACGAGCAGTACTTC. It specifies CASSFSAGGPYEQYF.